This is a list of T cell receptor beta chains from one sample in a study of follicular helper T cells after annual influenza vaccination. Sequenced by immunoSEQ multiplex PCR; TCRdb stores in-frame clones only, minus some. The sample consists of 4,000 to 4,500 clones, roughly 86% of them appearing once. Sample: CXCR5+ CD38- circulating T follicular helper cells from blood, taken 7 days after influenza vaccination. The receptors derive from an adult who received the influenza vaccine. CDR3s include the opening cysteine and the closing phenylalanine or tryptophan. A D gene is named only where the DNA matches it firmly. Some rows mark clone size as missing; the rest say once, few, many or name a class of expanded clone.

clone size: NA
J gene: TRBJ1-3
D gene: TRBD1
V gene: TRBV28
CDR3 DNA: TGTGCCAGCAGCGACGGGACAGGTGGAAACACCATATATTTT
CDR3 protein: CASSDGTGGNTIYF

clone size: NA
J gene: TRBJ1-5
D gene: NA
V gene: TRBV6-5
CDR3 DNA: TGTGCCAGCAGTCCGTCGCGACAGGGCAATCAGCCCCAGCATTTT
CDR3 protein: CASSPSRQGNQPQHF

clone size: few
J gene: TRBJ2-7
D gene: TRBD1
V gene: TRBV19
CDR3 DNA: TGTGCCAGTAGTACTCAGGGGGCCGCCTACGAGCAGTACTTC
CDR3 protein: CASSTQGAAYEQYF

clone size: NA
J gene: TRBJ1-2
D gene: TRBD1
V gene: TRBV6-1
CDR3 DNA: TGTGCCAGCAGCGGGACAGGTATTTCCTATGGCTACACCTTC
CDR3 protein: CASSGTGISYGYTF

clone size: NA
J gene: TRBJ2-5
D gene: NA
V gene: TRBV25-1
CDR3 DNA: TGTGCCAGCAGCCAAACAGGGTTTCAAGAGACCCAGTACTTC
CDR3 protein: CASSQTGFQETQYF

clone size: NA
J gene: TRBJ2-2
D gene: TRBD1
V gene: TRBV7-3
CDR3 DNA: TGTGCCAGCAGCTTCACAGGGGGCAGGACCGGGGAGCTGTTTTTT
CDR3 protein: CASSFTGGRTGELFF

clone size: NA
J gene: TRBJ1-1
D gene: TRBD1
V gene: TRBV6-1
CDR3 DNA: TGTGCCAGCAGTGTGGCTTGGGGACAGGGGGCTCTTGAAGCTTTCTTT
CDR3 protein: CASSVAWGQGALEAFF

clone size: NA
J gene: TRBJ2-6
D gene: NA
V gene: TRBV9
CDR3 DNA: TGTGCCAGCAGCGTAGTTGGGGCGGCAGGGGCCAACGTCCTGACTTTC
CDR3 protein: CASSVVGAAGANVLTF

clone size: NA
J gene: TRBJ1-1
D gene: NA
V gene: TRBV18
CDR3 DNA: TGTGCCAGCTCCCCAACGGGAATTTTTGCTGAAGCTTTCTTT
CDR3 protein: CASSPTGIFAEAFF

clone size: NA
J gene: TRBJ1-2
D gene: NA
V gene: TRBV4-3
CDR3 DNA: TGCGCCAGCAGCCCGACGACGGGACCTTATGGCTACACCTTC
CDR3 protein: CASSPTTGPYGYTF

clone size: NA
J gene: TRBJ2-7
D gene: NA
V gene: TRBV5-3
CDR3 DNA: TGTGCCAGATCTTCCACAGCACCCTCCTACGAGCAGTACTTC
CDR3 protein: CARSSTAPSYEQYF

clone size: NA
J gene: TRBJ1-2
D gene: TRBD1
V gene: TRBV10-3
CDR3 DNA: TGTGCCATCAGTGGCCCGGGACAGGGGGTATCATATGGCTACACCTTC
CDR3 protein: CAISGPGQGVSYGYTF

clone size: NA
J gene: TRBJ2-1
D gene: NA
V gene: TRBV20-1
CDR3 DNA: TGCAGTGCCCAAAAAGTGGAGCGGCAGTTCTTC
CDR3 protein: CSAQKVERQFF

clone size: few
J gene: TRBJ1-1
D gene: TRBD1
V gene: TRBV19
CDR3 DNA: TGTGCCAGTAGTCGGGAGGGGGCGGGAGACACTGAAGCTTTCTTT
CDR3 protein: CASSREGAGDTEAFF

clone size: once
J gene: TRBJ2-7
D gene: NA
V gene: TRBV4-3
CDR3 DNA: TGCGCCAGCAGCCAAAGATTAGGGGAAGGCTACGAGCAGTACTTC
CDR3 protein: CASSQRLGEGYEQYF

clone size: NA
J gene: TRBJ2-7
D gene: TRBD2
V gene: TRBV7-8
CDR3 DNA: TGTGCCAGCAGCTTACCGCGGGGGGGACTAGGCTTCTACGAGCAGTACTTC
CDR3 protein: CASSLPRGGLGFYEQYF

clone size: NA
J gene: TRBJ2-3
D gene: NA
V gene: TRBV9
CDR3 DNA: TGTGCCAGCAGCGTAGCAACCGGCACCCTATATGATACGCAGTATTTT
CDR3 protein: CASSVATGTLYDTQYF

clone size: NA
J gene: TRBJ2-7
D gene: NA
V gene: TRBV7-2
CDR3 DNA: TGTGCCAGCAGCTTAGACCTCTACGAGCAGTACTTC
CDR3 protein: CASSLDLYEQYF

clone size: NA
J gene: TRBJ1-1
D gene: TRBD1
V gene: TRBV15
CDR3 DNA: TGTGCCACCAGCACCTGGGACAGGGGAACTTTCGCTGAAGCTTTCTTT
CDR3 protein: CATSTWDRGTFAEAFF

clone size: NA
J gene: TRBJ2-5
D gene: NA
V gene: TRBV10-3
CDR3 DNA: TGTGCCATCAGTGTTGGGGGCGCGGACAAAGAGACCCAGTACTTC
CDR3 protein: CAISVGGADKETQYF

clone size: NA
J gene: TRBJ2-7
D gene: TRBD2
V gene: TRBV4-3
CDR3 DNA: TGCGCCAGCAGCCAATCTCACCGAGCGGGGGCCTACGAGCAGTACTTC
CDR3 protein: CASSQSHRAGAYEQYF

clone size: NA
J gene: TRBJ2-6
D gene: NA
V gene: TRBV5-4
CDR3 DNA: TGTGCCAGCAGCTTGGGTCAACCTTCTGGGGCCAACGTCCTGACTTTC
CDR3 protein: CASSLGQPSGANVLTF

clone size: NA
J gene: TRBJ1-3
D gene: TRBD1
V gene: TRBV19
CDR3 DNA: TGTGCCAGTAGGAGGACAGGGTCAGCAAACACCATATATTTT
CDR3 protein: CASRRTGSANTIYF

clone size: NA
J gene: TRBJ2-6
D gene: NA
V gene: TRBV5-5
CDR3 DNA: TGTGCCAGCATTAGCTCTGGGGCCAACGTCCTGACTTTC
CDR3 protein: CASISSGANVLTF

clone size: NA
J gene: TRBJ1-3
D gene: TRBD1
V gene: TRBV7-2
CDR3 DNA: TGTGCCAGCAGCCGAACAGGGGGTGCTGGAAACACCATATATTTT
CDR3 protein: CASSRTGGAGNTIYF

clone size: NA
J gene: TRBJ2-5
D gene: NA
V gene: TRBV7-9
CDR3 DNA: TGTGCCAGCAGCCCGGACTACTTGGAGACCCAGTACTTC
CDR3 protein: CASSPDYLETQYF

clone size: NA
J gene: TRBJ1-3
D gene: TRBD1
V gene: TRBV30
CDR3 DNA: TGTGCCTGGAGCGAGCCTACGGAAGGGACAGTCCTCTCTGGAAACACCATATATTTT
CDR3 protein: CAWSEPTEGTVLSGNTIYF

clone size: NA
J gene: TRBJ2-6
D gene: NA
V gene: TRBV18
CDR3 DNA: TGTGCCAGCTCAGCGACGGTCCCCTCTGGGGCCAACGTCCTGACTTTC
CDR3 protein: CASSATVPSGANVLTF

clone size: NA
J gene: TRBJ1-2
D gene: NA
V gene: TRBV14
CDR3 DNA: TGTGCCAGCAGCCAAGACAGGGTGGGGCCGGGCTACACCTTC
CDR3 protein: CASSQDRVGPGYTF

clone size: NA
J gene: TRBJ2-3
D gene: TRBD2
V gene: TRBV10-3
CDR3 DNA: TGTGCCATCAGGACTAGCGGGGGGGCAGATACGCAGTATTTT
CDR3 protein: CAIRTSGGADTQYF

clone size: NA
J gene: TRBJ2-7
D gene: TRBD2
V gene: TRBV19
CDR3 DNA: TGTGCCAGTAGTAGATCCGGGACTAGCGGGACCTACGAGCAGTACTTC
CDR3 protein: CASSRSGTSGTYEQYF

clone size: NA
J gene: TRBJ2-1
D gene: NA
V gene: TRBV14
CDR3 DNA: TGTGCCAGCAGCCTCAGACCTACTGAGCAGTTCTTC
CDR3 protein: CASSLRPTEQFF

clone size: NA
J gene: TRBJ2-3
D gene: TRBD2
V gene: TRBV7-3
CDR3 DNA: TGTGCCAGCACCCGCGGGGGAGACAAAGGGGATACGCAGTATTTT
CDR3 protein: CASTRGGDKGDTQYF

clone size: NA
J gene: TRBJ2-3
D gene: TRBD2
V gene: TRBV7-2
CDR3 DNA: TGTGCCAGCAGCTTAGGGGGCGGGACTAGCGGGGGCAGCACAGATACGCAGTATTTT
CDR3 protein: CASSLGGGTSGGSTDTQYF

clone size: NA
J gene: TRBJ2-2
D gene: NA
V gene: TRBV6-4
CDR3 DNA: TGTGCCAGCAGAGACCCAGACCGTCTAGGGAGGTTTTGTGTCACCGGGGAGCTGTTTTTT
CDR3 protein: CASRDPDRLGRFCVTGELFF

clone size: NA
J gene: TRBJ2-2
D gene: NA
V gene: TRBV19
CDR3 DNA: TGTGCCAGTAGTATGGAGGGGTCTTTAGGAACCGGGGAGCTGTTTTTT
CDR3 protein: CASSMEGSLGTGELFF

clone size: once
J gene: TRBJ1-1
D gene: NA
V gene: TRBV19
CDR3 DNA: TGTGCCAGTTGTGGGGTGGGGGCGGGAGACACTGAAGCTTTCTTT
CDR3 protein: CASCGVGAGDTEAFF

clone size: NA
J gene: TRBJ1-1
D gene: TRBD1
V gene: TRBV7-6
CDR3 DNA: TGTGCCAGCAGCTCCTACAGGGGGACTGAAGCTTTCTTT
CDR3 protein: CASSSYRGTEAFF

clone size: NA
J gene: TRBJ2-2
D gene: NA
V gene: TRBV30
CDR3 DNA: TGTGCCTGGAGTCAGTCTTGGAACACCGGGGAGCTGTTTTTT
CDR3 protein: CAWSQSWNTGELFF

clone size: NA
J gene: TRBJ1-1
D gene: TRBD1
V gene: TRBV29-1
CDR3 DNA: TGCAGCGCTCCCACCTCGGACAGGGGGGGCACTGAAGCTTTCTTT
CDR3 protein: CSAPTSDRGGTEAFF

clone size: once
J gene: TRBJ2-5
D gene: TRBD2
V gene: TRBV7-2
CDR3 DNA: TGTGCCAGCAGCTTTAGCGGGAGGGGGGGGGAGACCCAGTACTTC
CDR3 protein: CASSFSGRGGETQYF

clone size: NA
J gene: TRBJ1-2
D gene: NA
V gene: TRBV19
CDR3 DNA: TGTGCCAGTAGTATAGGTCTTGGGACAAAATATGGCTACACCTTC
CDR3 protein: CASSIGLGTKYGYTF

clone size: NA
J gene: TRBJ2-2
D gene: NA
V gene: TRBV7-3
CDR3 DNA: TGTGCCAGTAAGTTGGACAGTAACACCGGGGAGCTGTTTTTT
CDR3 protein: CASKLDSNTGELFF

clone size: NA
J gene: TRBJ2-7
D gene: NA
V gene: TRBV27
CDR3 DNA: TGTGCCAGCAGTAGGGGAGGACAGGCCCGGGCCGAGCAGTACTTC
CDR3 protein: CASSRGGQARAEQYF

clone size: NA
J gene: TRBJ1-2
D gene: NA
V gene: TRBV6-1
CDR3 DNA: TGTGCCAGCAGTGAAGGTGTTACCAGCTACTATGGCTACACCTTC
CDR3 protein: CASSEGVTSYYGYTF

clone size: few
J gene: TRBJ1-6
D gene: NA
V gene: TRBV27
CDR3 DNA: TGTGCCAGCAGACCTCAGACAGACGCTAATTCACCCCTCCACTTT
CDR3 protein: CASRPQTDANSPLHF

clone size: NA
J gene: TRBJ1-1
D gene: TRBD1
V gene: TRBV5-6
CDR3 DNA: TGTGCCAGCAGCCCCGAGACAGGGGTTGGCCCTGAAGCTTTCTTT
CDR3 protein: CASSPETGVGPEAFF

clone size: NA
J gene: TRBJ2-1
D gene: TRBD2
V gene: TRBV29-1
CDR3 DNA: TGCAGCGTTAGGGGAGCGGGAGGGCGGAACTACAATGAGCAGTTCTTC
CDR3 protein: CSVRGAGGRNYNEQFF

clone size: few
J gene: TRBJ2-7
D gene: NA
V gene: TRBV30
CDR3 DNA: TGTGCCTGGAGTGCAGGGGAAGGAGGATTC
CDR3 protein: CAWSAGEGGF

clone size: NA
J gene: TRBJ1-5
D gene: NA
V gene: TRBV28
CDR3 DNA: TGTGCCAGCAGCCCGACAGGAAGTCGTCAGCCCCAGCATTTT
CDR3 protein: CASSPTGSRQPQHF

clone size: NA
J gene: TRBJ1-2
D gene: NA
V gene: TRBV18
CDR3 DNA: TGTGCCAGCTCACCAGAGGGAAGGGATGGCTACACCTTC
CDR3 protein: CASSPEGRDGYTF

clone size: once
J gene: TRBJ1-5
D gene: NA
V gene: TRBV19
CDR3 DNA: TGTGCCAGTAGTTTGACCGGGGGGGCAGGAAATCAGCCCCAGCATTTT
CDR3 protein: CASSLTGGAGNQPQHF

clone size: NA
J gene: TRBJ1-3
D gene: NA
V gene: TRBV7-9
CDR3 DNA: TGTGCCAGCAGCTTAGCGCAGAGCTCTGGAAACACCATATATTTT
CDR3 protein: CASSLAQSSGNTIYF

clone size: NA
J gene: TRBJ2-3
D gene: NA
V gene: TRBV4-3
CDR3 DNA: TGCGCCAGCAGCCAAGCCGAAAGCACAGATACGCAGTATTTT
CDR3 protein: CASSQAESTDTQYF

clone size: NA
J gene: TRBJ2-7
D gene: NA
V gene: TRBV11-2
CDR3 DNA: TGTGCCAGCAGCTTAGCGACCCCCTACGAGCAGTACTTC
CDR3 protein: CASSLATPYEQYF

clone size: NA
J gene: TRBJ2-5
D gene: NA
V gene: TRBV28
CDR3 DNA: TGTGCCAGCACCTTGCAAGAGACCCAGTACTTC
CDR3 protein: CASTLQETQYF

clone size: NA
J gene: TRBJ2-1
D gene: TRBD2
V gene: TRBV5-1
CDR3 DNA: TGCGCCAGCAGCTTGGAGCTAGCGGGAGCAGGCAAGTTCTTC
CDR3 protein: CASSLELAGAGKFF

clone size: NA
J gene: TRBJ2-5
D gene: TRBD2
V gene: TRBV4-2
CDR3 DNA: TGTGCCAGCAGCCGATCATTCGGGGGGGTGCAAGAGACCCAGTACTTC
CDR3 protein: CASSRSFGGVQETQYF

clone size: NA
J gene: TRBJ1-2
D gene: TRBD1
V gene: TRBV4-1
CDR3 DNA: TGCGCCAGCAGCCAACCGGGACAGGGGGCAGGAGGCTACACCTTC
CDR3 protein: CASSQPGQGAGGYTF